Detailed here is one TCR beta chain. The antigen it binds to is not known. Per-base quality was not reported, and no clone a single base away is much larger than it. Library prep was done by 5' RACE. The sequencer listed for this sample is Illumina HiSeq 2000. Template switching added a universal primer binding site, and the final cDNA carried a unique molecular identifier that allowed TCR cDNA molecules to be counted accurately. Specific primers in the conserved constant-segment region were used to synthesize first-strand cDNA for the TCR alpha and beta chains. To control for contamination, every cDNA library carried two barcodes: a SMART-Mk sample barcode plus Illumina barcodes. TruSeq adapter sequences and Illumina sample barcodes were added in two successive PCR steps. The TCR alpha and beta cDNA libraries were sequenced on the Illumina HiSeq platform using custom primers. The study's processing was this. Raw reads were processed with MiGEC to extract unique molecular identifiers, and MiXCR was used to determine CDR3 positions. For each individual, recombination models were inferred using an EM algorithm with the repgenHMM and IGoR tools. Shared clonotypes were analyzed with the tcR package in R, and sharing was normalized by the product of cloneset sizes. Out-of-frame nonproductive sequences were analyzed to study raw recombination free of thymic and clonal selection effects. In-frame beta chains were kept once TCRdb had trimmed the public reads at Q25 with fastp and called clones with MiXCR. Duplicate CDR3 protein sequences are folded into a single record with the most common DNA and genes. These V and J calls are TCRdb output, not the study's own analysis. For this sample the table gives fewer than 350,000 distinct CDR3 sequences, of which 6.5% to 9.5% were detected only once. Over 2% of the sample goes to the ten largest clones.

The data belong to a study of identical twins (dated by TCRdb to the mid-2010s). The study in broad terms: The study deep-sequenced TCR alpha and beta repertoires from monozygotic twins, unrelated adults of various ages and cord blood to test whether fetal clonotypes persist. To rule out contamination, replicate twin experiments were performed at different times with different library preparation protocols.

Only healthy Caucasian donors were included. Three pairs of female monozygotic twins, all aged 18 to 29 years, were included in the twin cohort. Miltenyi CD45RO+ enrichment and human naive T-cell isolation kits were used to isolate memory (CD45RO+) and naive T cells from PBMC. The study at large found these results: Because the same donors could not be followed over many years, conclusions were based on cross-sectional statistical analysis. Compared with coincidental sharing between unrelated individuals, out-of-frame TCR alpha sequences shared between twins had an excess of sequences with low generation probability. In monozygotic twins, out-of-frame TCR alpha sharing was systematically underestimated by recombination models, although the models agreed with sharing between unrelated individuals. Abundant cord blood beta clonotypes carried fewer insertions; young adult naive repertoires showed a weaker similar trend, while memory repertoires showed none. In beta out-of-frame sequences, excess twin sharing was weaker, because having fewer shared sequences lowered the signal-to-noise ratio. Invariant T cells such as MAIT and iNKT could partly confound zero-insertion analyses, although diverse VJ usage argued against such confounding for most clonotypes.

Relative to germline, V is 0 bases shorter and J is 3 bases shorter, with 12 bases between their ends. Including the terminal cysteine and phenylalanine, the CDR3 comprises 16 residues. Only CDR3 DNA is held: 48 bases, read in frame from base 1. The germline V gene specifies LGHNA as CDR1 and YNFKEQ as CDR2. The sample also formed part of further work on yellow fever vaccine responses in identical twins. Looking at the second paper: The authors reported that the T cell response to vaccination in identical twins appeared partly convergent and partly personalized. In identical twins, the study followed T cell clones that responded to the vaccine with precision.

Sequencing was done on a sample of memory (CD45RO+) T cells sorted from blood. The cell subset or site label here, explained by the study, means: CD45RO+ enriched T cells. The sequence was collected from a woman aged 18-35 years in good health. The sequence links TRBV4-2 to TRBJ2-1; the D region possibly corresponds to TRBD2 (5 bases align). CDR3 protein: CASSQEARGIYNEQFF. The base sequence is TGTGCCAGCAGCCAAGAGGCCCGGGGTATCTACAATGAGCAGTTCTTC.